Shown below are 8 T cell receptor beta chains from a single sample sequenced in a study of blood T cell repertoires in COVID-19. Libraries were prepared by immunoSEQ multiplex PCR; TCRdb keeps only in-frame clonotypes and omits some of them. The table has 150,000 to 200,000 clones, around nine tenths seen once. The specimen was peripheral blood. The receptor set was obtained from a young man with active or convalescent COVID-19.

V is TRBV27 and J is TRBJ2-7; D might be TRBD2 (6 bases). V was clipped by 8 bases and J by 3 bases, with 20 bases between them. The germline gives CDR1 MNHEY, CDR2 SMNVEV (reference sequence). CDR3 length equals 15 residues. CDR3 in amino acids: CASGVRGLTGYEQYF. In DNA form, the CDR3 reads TGTGCCAGCGGAGTTAGGGGACTGACGGGCTACGAGCAGTACTTC.

The CDR3 region is CATSSQRTYNEQFF. CDR3 DNA: TGTGCCACCAGTTCCCAGCGGACCTACAATGAGCAGTTCTTC. The chain links TRBV24-1 to TRBJ2-1, with a possible D match to TRBD2 (5 bases). CDR3 length: 14 amino acids. The V end lost 6 bases, the J end lost 2 bases, and 10 bases lay between the germline ends. Germline CDR1 and CDR2: KGHDR and SFDVKD.

The sample holds a few counts of this clone. The chain is built from TRBV19 and TRBJ2-7; D unclear. There are 10 residues in the CDR3. The V gene's germline CDR1 is LNHDA and CDR2 SQIVND (reference sequence). In DNA form, the CDR3 reads TGTGCTACCCCGGGTACCGAGCAGTACGTC. Protein sequence: CATPGTEQYV.

This clone was seen just once. The rearrangement uses TRBV6-5 and TRBJ1-5; D gene unclear. Between the trimmed V and J ends, which lost 8 bases and 0 bases, there was a span of 14 bases. The CDR3 loop spans 15 amino acids. Germline loops: CDR1 MNHEY, CDR2 SVGAGI. The CDR3 region has the DNA TGTGCCAGCGAGCTCTCCCTTTATAGCAATCAGCCCCAGCATTTT. It specifies CASELSLYSNQPQHF.

The CDR3: CASSITAPSSQPQHF. The CDR3 DNA reads as TGTGCCAGTAGTATAACCGCCCCGAGTTCGCAGCCCCAGCATTTT. The chain joins TRBV19 to TRBJ1-5; D gene unclear. The CDR3 covers 15 residues. Per germline, CDR1 LNHDA and CDR2 SQIVND (reference sequence). V lost 2 bases to trimming and J lost 7 bases, with 15 bases between them.

The chain has TRBV28 and TRBJ1-2, with TRBD1 as a possible D gene (6 bases). V lost 3 bases to trimming and J lost 0 bases, with 8 bases between them. This CDR3 comprises 14 residues. The germline V gene encodes CDR1 MDHEN and CDR2 SYDVKM. The CDR3 sequence: CASSLGGPNYGYTF. DNA of the CDR3: TGTGCCAGCAGTTTGGGGGGGCCTAACTATGGCTACACCTTC.

This chain links TRBV28 with TRBJ2-7; possibly TRBD2 for D (5 bases). Trimming took 2 bases from V and 6 from J, leaving 14 bases between them. Germline values: CDR1 MDHEN, CDR2 SYDVKM. This CDR3 region has 14 residues. The CDR3 here is CASSLGGELREQYV. The CDR3, as DNA: TGTGCCAGCAGTTTAGGTGGGGAGCTTCGCGAGCAGTACGTC.

This clone has only a few counts. The chain has TRBV5-1 and TRBJ1-2; the D gene is possibly TRBD1 (6 bases). CDR1 is SGHRS and CDR2 is YFSETQ in the germline V gene. This CDR3 spans 14 amino acids. The V end was cut by 3 bases, the J end by 8 bases, with 17 bases between. The chain's CDR3 is CASSSNTGWQGYTF. CDR3 nucleotides: TGCGCCAGCAGCTCTAATACAGGGTGGCAGGGCTACACCTTC.